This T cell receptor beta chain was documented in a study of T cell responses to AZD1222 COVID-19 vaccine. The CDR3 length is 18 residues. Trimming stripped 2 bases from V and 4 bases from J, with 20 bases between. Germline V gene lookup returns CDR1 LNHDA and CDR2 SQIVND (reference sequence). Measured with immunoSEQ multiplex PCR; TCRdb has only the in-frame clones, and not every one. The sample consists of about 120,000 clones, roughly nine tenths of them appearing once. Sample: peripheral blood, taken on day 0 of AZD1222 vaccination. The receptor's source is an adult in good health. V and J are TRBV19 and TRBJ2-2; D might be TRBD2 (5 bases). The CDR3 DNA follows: TGTGCCAGTAGTATACGAGGAGGCAGGCAGACCGGCACCGGGGAGCTGTTTTTT. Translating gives CASSIRGGRQTGTGELFF.